These T cell receptor beta chains were read from a single sample in a study of CD8+CD57+ T cells in acquired aplastic anemia. Each CDR3 protein gets one entry after TCRdb re-called the reads with MiXCR. The sample lists roughly 170,000 distinct CDR3 sequences; about 44% were seen once. The material sequenced was sorted CD4+, CD8+, or CD8+CD57+ T cells (not recorded which) from PBMCs. Source of these receptors: a human donor with aplastic anemia. The CDR3 runs from the conserved cysteine through the conserved F or W. The order of the fields is CDR3 length, J gene, V gene, CDR3 protein.

17	TRBJ2-1	TRBV10-3	CAISATPTGLKRNEQFF
14	TRBJ1-2	TRBV19	CASRSTGGPYGYTF
16	TRBJ1-5	TRBV2	CVSSKGGWVSNQPQHF
15	TRBJ1-1	TRBV18	CASSPTGGSLTEAFF
11	TRBJ1-1	TRBV5-1	CASSFRAEAFF
14	TRBJ1-4	TRBV7-2	CASSWTGTNEKLFF
12	TRBJ1-6	TRBV7-9	CARGEGRSPLHF
12	TRBJ2-5	TRBV24-1	CATSDRLQTQYF
17	TRBJ2-6	TRBV11-3	CASISHPGLSGANVLTF
13	TRBJ1-6	TRBV2	CASHDRVNSPLHF